Following are 6 T cell receptor beta chains from one sample sequenced in a study of cytomegalovirus exposure and HLA in healthy donors. Generated by immunoSEQ multiplex PCR, the TCRdb table keeps only in-frame clones and is missing some. This table has tens of thousands of clones, 80% to 95% appearing once. Sequencing used PBMCs. Receptor source: a woman aged 30 to 39 in good health and CMV-seronegative.

The chain employs TRBV19 and TRBJ2-1; TRBD1 is a possible D gene (5 bases). Germline-derived CDR1 and CDR2 are LNHDA and SQIVND (reference sequence). CDR3 length: 13 residues. Trimming cost V 5 bases and J 5 bases, with 10 bases left between them. The CDR3 here is CASSSRQNNEQFF. The CDR3 nucleotides are TGTGCCAGTAGTTCCCGACAGAACAATGAGCAGTTCTTC.

The chain recombines TRBV30 with TRBJ2-1; 7 bases align to TRBD2. Germline V gives CDR1 GTSNPN, CDR2 SVGIG (reference sequence). With 7 bases clipped from V and 5 bases from J, the junction kept 11 bases outside the gene matches. The CDR3 extends over 14 amino acids. In nucleotides, the CDR3 is TGTGCCTCCGCAATAGCGGCGGGGGACAATGAGCAGTTCTTC. The encoded protein is CASAIAAGDNEQFF.

The chain uses TRBV5-4 and TRBJ2-7; 9 bases line up with TRBD2. The CDR3 has 16 residues. V trimming: 4 bases; J trimming: 4 bases; junction bases outside the gene matches: 12. Germline V lookup: CDR1 SGHNT, CDR2 YYREEE (reference sequence). The DNA for the CDR3 is TGTGCCAGCAGCCCCAGTGGAGCTAGCGGGATGTACGAGCAGTACTTC. This gives the protein CASSPSGASGMYEQYF.

The rearrangement links TRBV5-6 to TRBJ1-1; 7 nucleotides match TRBD1. The V gene's germline CDR1 is SGHDT and CDR2 YYEEEE. The CDR3 is made up of 15 amino acids. The J segment lost 1 base and the V segment lost 1 base, leaving 4 bases of the junction unmatched. This CDR3 is CASSLSGTENTEAFF. The CDR3 DNA reads TGTGCCAGCAGCTTGAGTGGGACAGAGAACACTGAAGCTTTCTTT.

This sequence joins TRBV11-2 and TRBJ2-2, with 9 nucleotides matching TRBD2. The CDR3 is 16 residues long. The ends lost 7 bases at V and 5 bases at J; junction bases unmatched: 11. Germline CDR1 reads SGHAT; CDR2 reads FQNNGV. The CDR3, as DNA: TGTGCCAGCAACCCAGATAGCGGGAGTAATACCGGGGAGCTGTTTTTT. As protein: CASNPDSGSNTGELFF.

The rearrangement links TRBV7-6 to TRBJ2-1; D is perhaps TRBD1 (6 bases). The V and J ends lost 0 bases and 10 bases respectively, with 10 bases between them. CDR1 SGHVS and CDR2 FNYEAQ come from the germline V gene. This CDR3 contains 13 residues. The CDR3 nucleotides are TGTGCCAGCAGCTTAGCGATTCAGGGGGAGCAGTTCTTC. Its protein product is CASSLAIQGEQFF.